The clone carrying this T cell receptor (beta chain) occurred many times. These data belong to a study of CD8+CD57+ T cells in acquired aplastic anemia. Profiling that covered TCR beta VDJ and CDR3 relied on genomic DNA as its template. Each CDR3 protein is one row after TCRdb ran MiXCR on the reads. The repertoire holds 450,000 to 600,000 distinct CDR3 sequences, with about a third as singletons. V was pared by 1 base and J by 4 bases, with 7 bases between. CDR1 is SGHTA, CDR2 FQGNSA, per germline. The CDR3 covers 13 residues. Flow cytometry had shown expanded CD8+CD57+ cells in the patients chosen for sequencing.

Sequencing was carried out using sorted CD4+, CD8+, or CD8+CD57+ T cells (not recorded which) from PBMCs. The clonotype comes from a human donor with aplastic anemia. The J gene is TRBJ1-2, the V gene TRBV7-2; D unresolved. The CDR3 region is CASSLGLGYGYTF. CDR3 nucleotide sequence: TGTGCCAGCAGCTTAGGATTGGGCTATGGCTACACCTTC.